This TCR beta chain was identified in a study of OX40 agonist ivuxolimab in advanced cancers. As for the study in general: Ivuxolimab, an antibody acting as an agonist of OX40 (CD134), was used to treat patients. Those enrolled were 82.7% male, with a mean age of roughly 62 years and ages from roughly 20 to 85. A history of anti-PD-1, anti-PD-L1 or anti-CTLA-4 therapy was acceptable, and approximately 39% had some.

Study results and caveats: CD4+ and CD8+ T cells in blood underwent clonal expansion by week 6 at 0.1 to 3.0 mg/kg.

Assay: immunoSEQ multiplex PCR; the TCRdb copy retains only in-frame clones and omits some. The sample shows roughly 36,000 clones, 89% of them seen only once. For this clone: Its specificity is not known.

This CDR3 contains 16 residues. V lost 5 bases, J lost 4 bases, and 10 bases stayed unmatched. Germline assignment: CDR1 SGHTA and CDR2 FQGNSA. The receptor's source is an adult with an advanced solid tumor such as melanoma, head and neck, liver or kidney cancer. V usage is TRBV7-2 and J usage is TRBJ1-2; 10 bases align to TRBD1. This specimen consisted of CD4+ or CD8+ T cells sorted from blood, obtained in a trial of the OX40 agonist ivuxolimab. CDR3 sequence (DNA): TGTGCCAGCAGCACTCGCCCGGGACAGGGGACCTATGGCTACACCTTC. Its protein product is CASSTRPGQGTYGYTF.